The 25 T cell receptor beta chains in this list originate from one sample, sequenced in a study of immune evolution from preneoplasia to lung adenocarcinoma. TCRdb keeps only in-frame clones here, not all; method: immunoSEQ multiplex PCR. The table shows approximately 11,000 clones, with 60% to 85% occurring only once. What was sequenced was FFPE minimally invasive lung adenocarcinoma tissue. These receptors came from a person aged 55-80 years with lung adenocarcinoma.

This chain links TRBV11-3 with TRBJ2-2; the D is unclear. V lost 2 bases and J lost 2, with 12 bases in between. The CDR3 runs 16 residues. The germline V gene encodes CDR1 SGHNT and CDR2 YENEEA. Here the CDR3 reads CASSLLRAENTGELFF. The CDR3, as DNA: TGTGCCAGCAGCTTATTAAGGGCTGAAAACACCGGGGAGCTGTTTTTT. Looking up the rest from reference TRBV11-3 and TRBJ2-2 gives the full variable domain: EAGVVQSPRYKIIEKKQPVAFWCNPISGHNTLYWYLQNLGQGPELLIRYENEEAVDDSQLPKDRFSAERLKGVDSTLKIQPAELGDSAVYLCASSLLRAENTGELFFGEGSRLTVL.

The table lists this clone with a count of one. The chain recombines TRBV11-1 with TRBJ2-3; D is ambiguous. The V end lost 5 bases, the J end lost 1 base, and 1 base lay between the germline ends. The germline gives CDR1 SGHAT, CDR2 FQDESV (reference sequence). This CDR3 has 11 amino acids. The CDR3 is CASSRTDTQYF. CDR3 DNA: TGTGCCAGCAGCCGCACAGATACGCAGTATTTT. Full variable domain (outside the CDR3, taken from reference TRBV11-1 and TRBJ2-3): EAEVAQSPRYKITEKSQAVAFWCDPISGHATLYWYRQILGQGPELLVQFQDESVVDDSQLPKDRFSAERLKGVDSTLKIQPAELGDSAMYLCASSRTDTQYFGPGTRLTVL.

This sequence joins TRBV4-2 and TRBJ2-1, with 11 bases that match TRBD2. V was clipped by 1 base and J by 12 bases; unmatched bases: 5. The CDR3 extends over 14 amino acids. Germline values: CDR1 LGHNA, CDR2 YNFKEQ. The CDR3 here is CASSQGTSGLGQFF. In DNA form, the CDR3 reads TGTGCCAGCAGCCAAGGGACTAGCGGGTTAGGGCAGTTCTTC.

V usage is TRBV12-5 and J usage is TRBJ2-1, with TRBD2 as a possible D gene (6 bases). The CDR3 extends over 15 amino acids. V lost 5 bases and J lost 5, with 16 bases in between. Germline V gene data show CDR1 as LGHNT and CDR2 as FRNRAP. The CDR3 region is CASGAPSGLDNEQFF. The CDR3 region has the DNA TGTGCTAGTGGTGCCCCGAGCGGGTTGGACAATGAGCAGTTCTTC.

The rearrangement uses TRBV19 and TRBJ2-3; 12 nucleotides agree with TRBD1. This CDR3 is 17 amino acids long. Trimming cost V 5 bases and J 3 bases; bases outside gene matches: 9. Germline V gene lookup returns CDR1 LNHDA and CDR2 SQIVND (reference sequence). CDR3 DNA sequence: TGTGCCAGTAGTGCAGGGACAGGGGGCGTCGGAACAGATACGCAGTATTTT. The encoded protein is CASSAGTGGVGTDTQYF.

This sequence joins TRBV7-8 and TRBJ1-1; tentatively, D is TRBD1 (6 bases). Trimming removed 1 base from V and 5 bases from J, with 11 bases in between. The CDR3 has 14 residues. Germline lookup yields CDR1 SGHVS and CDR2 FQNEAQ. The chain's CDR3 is CASSLDRVGTEAFF. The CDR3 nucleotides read TGTGCCAGCAGCTTAGACAGGGTTGGAACTGAAGCTTTCTTT.

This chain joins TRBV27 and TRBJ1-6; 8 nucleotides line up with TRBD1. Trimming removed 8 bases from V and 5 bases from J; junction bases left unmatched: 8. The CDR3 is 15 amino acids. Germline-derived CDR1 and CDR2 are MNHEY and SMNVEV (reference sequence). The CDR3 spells CASQRQGTDNSPLHF. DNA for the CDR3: TGTGCCAGCCAGAGACAGGGGACGGATAATTCACCCCTCCACTTT.

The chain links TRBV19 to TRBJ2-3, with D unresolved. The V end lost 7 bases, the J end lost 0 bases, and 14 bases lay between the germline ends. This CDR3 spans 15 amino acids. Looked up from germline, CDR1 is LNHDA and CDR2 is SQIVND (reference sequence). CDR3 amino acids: CASTQQSFSTDTQYF. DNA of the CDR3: TGTGCCAGTACCCAACAATCCTTTAGCACAGATACGCAGTATTTT.

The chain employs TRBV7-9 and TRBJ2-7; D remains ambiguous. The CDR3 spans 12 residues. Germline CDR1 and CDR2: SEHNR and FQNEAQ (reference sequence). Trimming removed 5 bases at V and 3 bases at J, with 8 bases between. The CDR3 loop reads CASSRQGYEQYF. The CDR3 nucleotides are TGTGCCAGCAGCAGACAAGGCTACGAGCAGTACTTC.

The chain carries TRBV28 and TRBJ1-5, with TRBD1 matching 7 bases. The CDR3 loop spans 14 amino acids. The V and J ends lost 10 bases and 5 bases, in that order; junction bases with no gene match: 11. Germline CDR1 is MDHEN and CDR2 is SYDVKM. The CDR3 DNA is TGTGCCACCGGAGGGGCAGGGGGTTATCAGCCCCAGCATTTT. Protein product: CATGGAGGYQPQHF. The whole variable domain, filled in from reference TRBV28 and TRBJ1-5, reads DVKVTQSSRYLVKRTGEKVFLECVQDMDHENMFWYRQDPGLGLRLIYFSYDVKMKEKGDIPEGYSVSREKKERFSLILESASTNQTSMYLCATGGAGGYQPQHFGDGTRLSIL.

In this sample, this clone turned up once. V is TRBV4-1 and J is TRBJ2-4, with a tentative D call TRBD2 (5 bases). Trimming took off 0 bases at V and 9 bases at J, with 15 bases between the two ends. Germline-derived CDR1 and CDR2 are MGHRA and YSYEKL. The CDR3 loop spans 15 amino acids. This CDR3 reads CASSQDRGEGFIQYF. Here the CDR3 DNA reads TGCGCCAGCAGCCAAGATCGGGGAGAGGGATTCATTCAGTACTTC.

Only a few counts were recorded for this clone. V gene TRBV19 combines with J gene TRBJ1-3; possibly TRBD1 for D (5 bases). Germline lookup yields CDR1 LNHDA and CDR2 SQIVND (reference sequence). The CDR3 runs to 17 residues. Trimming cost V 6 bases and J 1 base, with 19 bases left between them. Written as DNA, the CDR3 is TGTGCCAGTAGATGGGGGTCGGCGGGATCGTCTGGAAACACCATATATTTT. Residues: CASRWGSAGSSGNTIYF.

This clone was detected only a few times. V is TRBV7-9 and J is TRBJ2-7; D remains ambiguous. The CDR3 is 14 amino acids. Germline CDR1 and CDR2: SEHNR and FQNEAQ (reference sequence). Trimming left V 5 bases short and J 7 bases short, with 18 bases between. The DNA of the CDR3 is TGTGCCAGCAGCGCCCGGGCCATCGGTGGAGAGCAGTACTTC. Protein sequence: CASSARAIGGEQYF.

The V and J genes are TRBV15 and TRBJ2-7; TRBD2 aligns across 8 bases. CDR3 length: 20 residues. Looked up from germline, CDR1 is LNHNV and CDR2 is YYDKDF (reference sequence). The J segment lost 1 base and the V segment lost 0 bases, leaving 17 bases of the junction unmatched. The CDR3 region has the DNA TGTGCCACCAGCAGAGATCGGGCGGGGCGGACGGCGGGAGGTTCCTACGAGCAGTACTTC. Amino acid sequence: CATSRDRAGRTAGGSYEQYF.

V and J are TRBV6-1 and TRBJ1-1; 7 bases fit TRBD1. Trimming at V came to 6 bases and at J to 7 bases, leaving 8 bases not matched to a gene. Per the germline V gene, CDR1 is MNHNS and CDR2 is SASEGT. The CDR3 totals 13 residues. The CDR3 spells CASRGTGVFEAFF. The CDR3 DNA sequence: TGTGCCAGCAGAGGTACAGGGGTATTTGAAGCTTTCTTT.

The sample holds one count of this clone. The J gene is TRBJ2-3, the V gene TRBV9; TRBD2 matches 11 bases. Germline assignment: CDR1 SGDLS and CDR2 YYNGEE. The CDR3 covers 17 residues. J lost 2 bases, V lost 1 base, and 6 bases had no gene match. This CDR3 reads CASSVSLAGGDTDTQYF. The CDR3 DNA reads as TGTGCCAGCAGCGTAAGTCTAGCGGGGGGAGACACAGATACGCAGTATTTT.

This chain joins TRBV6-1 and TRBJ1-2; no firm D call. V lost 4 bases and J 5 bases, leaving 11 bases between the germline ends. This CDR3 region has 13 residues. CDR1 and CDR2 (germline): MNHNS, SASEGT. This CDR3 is CASSVGRGYGYTF. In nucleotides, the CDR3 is TGTGCCAGCAGTGTAGGGCGTGGGTATGGCTACACCTTC.

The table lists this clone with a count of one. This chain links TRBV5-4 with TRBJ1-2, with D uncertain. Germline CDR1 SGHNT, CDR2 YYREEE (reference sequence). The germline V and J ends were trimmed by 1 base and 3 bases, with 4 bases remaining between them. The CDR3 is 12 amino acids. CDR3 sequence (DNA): TGTGCCAGCAGCTTGACCGACTATGGCTACACCTTC. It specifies CASSLTDYGYTF.

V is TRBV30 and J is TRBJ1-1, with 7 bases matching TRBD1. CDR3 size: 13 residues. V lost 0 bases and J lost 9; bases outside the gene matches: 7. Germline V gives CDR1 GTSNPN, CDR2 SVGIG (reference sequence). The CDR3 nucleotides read TGTGCCTGGAGTGTACAGGGGCTAGAACAAGCTTTCTTT. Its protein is CAWSVQGLEQAFF. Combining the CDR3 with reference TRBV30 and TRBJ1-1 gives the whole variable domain SQTIHQWPATLVQPVGSPLSLECTVEGTSNPNLYWYRQAAGRGLQLLFYSVGIGQISSEVPQNLSASRPQDRQFILSSKKLLLSDSGFYLCAWSVQGLEQAFFGQGTRLTVV.

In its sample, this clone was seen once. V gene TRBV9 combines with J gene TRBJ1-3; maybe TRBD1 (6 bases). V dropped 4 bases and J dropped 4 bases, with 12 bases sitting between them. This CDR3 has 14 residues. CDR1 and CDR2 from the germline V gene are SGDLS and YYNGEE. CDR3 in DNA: TGTGCCAGCAGCCTGGACAGTAGGGGAAACACCATATATTTT. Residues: CASSLDSRGNTIYF.

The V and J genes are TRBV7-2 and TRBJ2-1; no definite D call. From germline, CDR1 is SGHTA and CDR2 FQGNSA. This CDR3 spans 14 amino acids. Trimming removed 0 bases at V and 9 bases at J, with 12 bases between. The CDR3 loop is CASSLAPLTGEQFF. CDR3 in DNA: TGTGCCAGCAGCTTAGCGCCGTTGACGGGTGAGCAGTTCTTC.

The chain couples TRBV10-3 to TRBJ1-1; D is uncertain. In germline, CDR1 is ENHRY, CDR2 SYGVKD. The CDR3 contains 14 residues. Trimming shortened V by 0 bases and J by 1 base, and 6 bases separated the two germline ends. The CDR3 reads CAISESWRNTEAFF. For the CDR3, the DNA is TGTGCCATCAGTGAGTCGTGGAGGAACACTGAAGCTTTCTTT.

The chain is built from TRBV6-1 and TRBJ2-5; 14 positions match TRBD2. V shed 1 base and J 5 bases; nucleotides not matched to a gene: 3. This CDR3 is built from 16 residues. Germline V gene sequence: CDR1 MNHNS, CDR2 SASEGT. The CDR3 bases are TGTGCCAGCAGTGAAGGACTAGCGGGGGGGAGGGAGACCCAGTACTTC. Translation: CASSEGLAGGRETQYF.

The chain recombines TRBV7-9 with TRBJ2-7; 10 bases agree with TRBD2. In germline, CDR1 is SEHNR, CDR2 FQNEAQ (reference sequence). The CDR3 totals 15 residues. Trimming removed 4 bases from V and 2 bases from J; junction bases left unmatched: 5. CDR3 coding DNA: TGTGCCAGCAGCTCGCTAGCGGGAGTCACCTACGAGCAGTACTTC. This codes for CASSSLAGVTYEQYF.

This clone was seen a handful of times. CDR3 region: CASSKTSLIPYEQYF. CDR3 sequence (DNA): TGTGCCAGCAGCAAAACTAGCCTGATTCCCTACGAGCAGTACTTC. V and J are TRBV7-8 and TRBJ2-7; possible D gene TRBD2, 6 bases. CDR3 length: 15 residues. V was trimmed by 5 bases and J by 2 bases, leaving 16 bases between them. Germline CDR1 and CDR2: SGHVS and FQNEAQ.